This record looks at one TCR beta chain sequence and its context. The CDR3 is made up of 15 amino acids. CDR1 and CDR2 (germline): LNHDA, SQIVND (reference sequence). V lost 3 bases to trimming and J lost 0 bases, with 10 bases between them. These data are taken from a study of molecular identifiers for immune sequencing clone quantification. The authors built bulk TCR libraries by previously described methods with listed TCR primers. TCRdb ran MiXCR on the PCR reads and lists one entry per CDR3 protein. The sample has hundreds of thousands of distinct CDR3 sequences, about 25% seen once. The receptor was derived from a human donor in good health. Some libraries in this study had Jurkat cell RNA spiked in. The chain has TRBV19 and TRBJ2-3; D tentatively reads TRBD1 or TRBD2 (5 bases each). Sequenced sample: naive CD8+ T cells from blood, with Jurkat cell RNA spiked in. Indicated subset: FACS-sorted CD8+CD4-CCR7+CD45RA+ naive T cells. CDR3 sequence: CASSMGVTSTDTQYF. The CDR3 DNA reads TGTGCCAGTAGTATGGGGGTGACCAGCACAGATACGCAGTATTTT.